Listed below are T cell receptor beta chains from one sample, sequenced in a study of beta chain features in type 1 diabetes. The protocol was immunoSEQ multiplex PCR, while the TCRdb copy is restricted to in-frame clones and leaves out a portion. Here the sample spans fewer than 250,000 clones, 55% to 70% being singletons. The sequenced material came from naive CD4+ T cells from blood. Receptors originate from a man younger than 45 in good health. CDR3s include the opening cysteine and the closing phenylalanine or tryptophan. A D gene is named only where the DNA matches it firmly. Expanded clones get a size class; other rows say once, few or many, or leave the size out.

cdr3_nt cdr3_aa v_call d_call clone_size j_call
TGTGCCAGCAGCCCGGACAGGGGAGACGAGCAGTACTTC CASSPDRGDEQYF TRBV7-2 TRBD1 few TRBJ2-7
TGTGCCATCAGTGAGTCGATATTCAAGAACAACGAGCAGTACTTC CAISESIFKNNEQYF TRBV10-3 - - TRBJ2-7
TGTGCCAGCAGCTCTAGGGATAAGAATATGAACACTGAAGCTTTCTTT CASSSRDKNMNTEAFF TRBV7-9 - - TRBJ1-1
TGTGCCACCAGCAGAGTTGTAGCGGGGGGCACAGATACGCAGTATTTT CATSRVVAGGTDTQYF TRBV15 TRBD2 - TRBJ2-3
TGTGCCAGCAGCCCAACACCTATGCTACCTCCCCAGTACTTC CASSPTPMLPPQYF TRBV7-2 - few TRBJ2-5
TGTGCCTGGCAGGGGGCGGCAGGTGGCTACACCTTC CAWQGAAGGYTF TRBV30 TRBD1 few TRBJ1-2
TGTGCCAGCAGCCCTCCTAGCTCCTACAATGAGCAGTTCTTC CASSPPSSYNEQFF TRBV14 - - TRBJ2-1
TGCAGCGTTGATTTGGGATACGAGCAGTACTTC CSVDLGYEQYF TRBV29-1 - few TRBJ2-7
TGTGCCAGCAGCGGATATAATTCACCCCTCCACTTT CASSGYNSPLHF TRBV9 - - TRBJ1-6
TGTGCCTGGAGTCCTACAGATACGCAGTATTTT CAWSPTDTQYF TRBV30 - - TRBJ2-3
TGTGCCTGGAGTTCCGGGACAGGGAGTGAAAAACTGTTTTTT CAWSSGTGSEKLFF TRBV30 TRBD1 once TRBJ1-4
TGCAGTGCTAGGGGAACAGATACGCAGTATTTT CSARGTDTQYF TRBV20-1 - - TRBJ2-3
TGTGCCAGCGCTACTGGGAGCGGGAGGGCGAGCGGGGAGCTGTTTTTT CASATGSGRASGELFF TRBV28 TRBD2 - TRBJ2-2
TGCAGCGTTGAAGGGCGGCAGGGAGTTAAGACCCAGTACTTC CSVEGRQGVKTQYF TRBV29-1 - - TRBJ2-5
TGCAGCGTTGGGGGGACCCCCTACGAGCAGTACTTC CSVGGTPYEQYF TRBV29-1 - - TRBJ2-7
TGCAGCGTTGAGGGGAGAGGGACTGAAGCTTTCTTT CSVEGRGTEAFF TRBV29-1 - - TRBJ1-1
TGCAGCGTTTCGGGGGACAGCAATCAGCCCCAGCATTTT CSVSGDSNQPQHF TRBV29-1 - - TRBJ1-5
TGTGCCCTCCGGGGACTAGACCCCCGGAGCTCCTACAATGAGCAGTTCTTC CALRGLDPRSSYNEQFF TRBV30 TRBD2 - TRBJ2-1
TGCAGCGTTGGTAAGGGGATCTTGGAGACCCAGTACTTC CSVGKGILETQYF TRBV29-1 - - TRBJ2-5
TGCGCCAGCAGCTTAGGCCCCAGGGGGCTTCAAGAGCAGTACTTC CASSLGPRGLQEQYF TRBV5-1 TRBD1 - TRBJ2-7
TGTGCCAGCAGCCTTGATTCCGGGACAGGGCGCACAGATACGCAGTATTTT CASSLDSGTGRTDTQYF TRBV7-9 TRBD1 - TRBJ2-3
TGTGCCATCAGTGAGAGACAGGGACCCTATGGCTACACCTTC CAISERQGPYGYTF TRBV10-3 TRBD1 - TRBJ1-2
TGTGCCAGCAGCTTAGGGGGCTGGACAGGGAGCCAAGAGACCCAGTACTTC CASSLGGWTGSQETQYF TRBV11-2 TRBD1 - TRBJ2-5
TGTGCCAGCAGTGAACCAGGAACAGATACGCAGTATTTT CASSEPGTDTQYF TRBV25-1 - - TRBJ2-3
TGTGCCAGCAGCCGGGCGGAGACCCAGTACTTC CASSRAETQYF TRBV2 - - TRBJ2-5
TGCAGCGTTGGGCAGGGGGCGTCGAGCGAGCAGTACTTC CSVGQGASSEQYF TRBV29-1 TRBD1 - TRBJ2-7
TGCAGCGGAGGAGCGGATGAAGCTTTCTTT CSGGADEAFF TRBV29-1 - - TRBJ1-1
TGCGCCAGCAGCCAAGATAGGGCGGGGTACAATGAGCAGTTCTTC CASSQDRAGYNEQFF TRBV4-3 - - TRBJ2-1
TGTGCCAGCAGCGCTTGGACAGCGAACACCGGGGAGCTGTTTTTT CASSAWTANTGELFF TRBV9 - - TRBJ2-2
TGTGCTAGTGGTTTGGGACAGGGGGCAGACACCGGGGAGCTGTTTTTT CASGLGQGADTGELFF TRBV12-5 TRBD1 few TRBJ2-2
TGTGCCAGCAGTGAATTTAGGGGTCAGCAAGAGACCCAGTACTTC CASSEFRGQQETQYF TRBV25-1 - - TRBJ2-5
TGTGCCAGCAGCTCAGGACAGGGGGAAAACTATGGCTACACCTTC CASSSGQGENYGYTF TRBV7-2 TRBD1 - TRBJ1-2
TGCAGCGTTGAGGGACTAGCGGGAGGCTTGATTCAAGAGACCCAGTACTTC CSVEGLAGGLIQETQYF TRBV29-1 TRBD2 - TRBJ2-5
TGCAGTGCTACCAGCACAGATACGCAGTATTTT CSATSTDTQYF TRBV20-1 - - TRBJ2-3
TGCAGCGTTGCCCCAGCCCAAAAGTTTGAAAAACTGTTTTTT CSVAPAQKFEKLFF TRBV29-1 - - TRBJ1-4
TGCGCCAGCAGCTTGGCGGAGACTAGCGTCACAGATACGCAGTATTTT CASSLAETSVTDTQYF TRBV5-1 TRBD2 few TRBJ2-3
TGCAGCGCTCCCACGGGATTCTCCCAGTACTTC CSAPTGFSQYF TRBV29-1 - - TRBJ2-5
TGCGCCAGCAGCTTACGACTAGCTCGCACAGATACGCAGTATTTT CASSLRLARTDTQYF TRBV5-1 TRBD2 - TRBJ2-3
TGTGCCAGCAGCCAAAGTACTAGCGGGAGCGAGCAGTACTTC CASSQSTSGSEQYF TRBV14 TRBD2 few TRBJ2-7
TGTGCCAGCAGCTCGACAGGGGGATTGAATTCACCCCTCCACTTT CASSSTGGLNSPLHF TRBV5-6 TRBD1 few TRBJ1-6
TGCAGCGTTGCGGCAGGGAGCAATGAGCAGTTCTTC CSVAAGSNEQFF TRBV29-1 - - TRBJ2-1
TGTGCCAGCAGTGAATCGGGTGGGGGACGATACAATGAGCAGTTCTTC CASSESGGGRYNEQFF TRBV25-1 - - TRBJ2-1
TGTGCCAGCAGCCCCTGGGGGGTAGCAGAAGAGACCCAGTACTTC CASSPWGVAEETQYF TRBV7-9 - - TRBJ2-5
TGCAGCGTGGCCCGGGGTGTCTATGGCTACACCTTC CSVARGVYGYTF TRBV29-1 - - TRBJ1-2
TGCAGTGGCCAGTTGAACACTGAAGCTTTCTTT CSGQLNTEAFF TRBV20-1 - - TRBJ1-1
TGTGCCAGCAGCCGGGGCAGCATCTCCTACGAGCAGTACTTC CASSRGSISYEQYF TRBV9 - - TRBJ2-7
TGTGCCAGCAGTGAGACTAGCGGCCACTACAATGAGCAGTTCTTC CASSETSGHYNEQFF TRBV25-1 TRBD2 few TRBJ2-1
TGTGCCTGGAGTGGGGGCGGAGGTTTGGGTAATGAGCAGTTCTTC CAWSGGGGLGNEQFF TRBV30 - - TRBJ2-1
TGTGCCAGCAGCCCTAGACGGGTAGATAGGGGGGCCAACGTCCTGACTTTC CASSPRRVDRGANVLTF TRBV7-2 - - TRBJ2-6
TGTGCCTGGAGACACGTCAATTCACCCCTCCACTTT CAWRHVNSPLHF TRBV30 - - TRBJ1-6
TGTGCCACCAGCAGAGATCAGGTGGCGGGAACTAATGAAAAACTGTTTTTT CATSRDQVAGTNEKLFF TRBV15 - few TRBJ1-4
TGTGCCTGGAGGCCAGGGACCCAAGAGACCCAGTACTTC CAWRPGTQETQYF TRBV30 - few TRBJ2-5
TGCAGCGTTGAGAGCGGACAGAGCTACGAGCAGTACTTC CSVESGQSYEQYF TRBV29-1 - - TRBJ2-7
TGTGCCAGCTCACCGACAGGGGGCACATACAATGAGCAGTTCTTC CASSPTGGTYNEQFF TRBV18 TRBD1 - TRBJ2-1
TGTGCCTGGAGTTCAGGGACTAGCGGATATAGCACAGATACGCAGTATTTT CAWSSGTSGYSTDTQYF TRBV30 TRBD2 - TRBJ2-3
TGTGCCAGCAGCTCCTCCCGCGGGGGTAGCGGAGTCAAAGAGACCCAGTACTTC CASSSSRGGSGVKETQYF TRBV9 TRBD2 - TRBJ2-5
TGCGCCAGCAGCTTGTTGACAGGGGATTTGGGCGAGCAGTACTTC CASSLLTGDLGEQYF TRBV5-1 TRBD1 - TRBJ2-7
TGTGCCTGGAGTGTTGGAGGGGCTAATGAAAAACTGTTTTTT CAWSVGGANEKLFF TRBV30 - - TRBJ1-4